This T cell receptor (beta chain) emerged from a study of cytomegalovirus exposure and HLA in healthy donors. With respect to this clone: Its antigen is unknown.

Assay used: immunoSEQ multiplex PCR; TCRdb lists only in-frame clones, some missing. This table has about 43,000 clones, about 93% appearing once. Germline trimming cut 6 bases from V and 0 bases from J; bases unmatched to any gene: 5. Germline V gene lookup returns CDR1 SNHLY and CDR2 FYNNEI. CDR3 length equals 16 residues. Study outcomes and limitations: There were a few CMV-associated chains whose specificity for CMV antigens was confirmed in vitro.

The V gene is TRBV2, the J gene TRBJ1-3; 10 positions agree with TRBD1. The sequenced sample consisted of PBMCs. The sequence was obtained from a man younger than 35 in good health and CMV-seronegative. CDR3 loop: CASRGTGAISGNTIYF. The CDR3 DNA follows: TGTGCCAGCAGGGGGACAGGGGCCATCTCTGGAAACACCATATATTTT.